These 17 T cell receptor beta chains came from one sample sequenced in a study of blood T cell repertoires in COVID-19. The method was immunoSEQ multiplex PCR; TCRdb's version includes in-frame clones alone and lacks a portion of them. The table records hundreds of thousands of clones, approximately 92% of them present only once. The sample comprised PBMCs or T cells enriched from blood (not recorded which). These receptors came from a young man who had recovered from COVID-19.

The chain's CDR3 is CASRSEAEGGAGGYTF. The CDR3 nucleotides are TGTGCCAGCAGATCAGAAGCAGAAGGGGGCGCGGGTGGCTACACCTTC. This chain joins TRBV7-9 and TRBJ1-2, with TRBD1 matching over 7 bases. The CDR3 contains 16 residues. The V and J ends lost 6 bases and 7 bases, in that order; junction bases with no gene match: 17. Germline loops: CDR1 SEHNR, CDR2 FQNEAQ (reference sequence).

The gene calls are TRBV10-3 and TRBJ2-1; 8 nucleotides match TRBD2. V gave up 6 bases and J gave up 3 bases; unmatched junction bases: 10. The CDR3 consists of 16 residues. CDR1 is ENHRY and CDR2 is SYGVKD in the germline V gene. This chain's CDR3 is CAIRQVEAGDYNEQFF. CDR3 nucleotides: TGTGCCATCAGGCAGGTGGAAGCGGGAGACTACAATGAGCAGTTCTTC.

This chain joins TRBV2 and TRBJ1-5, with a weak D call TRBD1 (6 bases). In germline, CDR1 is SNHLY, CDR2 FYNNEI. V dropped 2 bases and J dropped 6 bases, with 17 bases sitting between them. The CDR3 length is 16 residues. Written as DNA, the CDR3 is TGTGCCAGCAGTGAAACATTCAGGGGCGGGAGTCAGCCCCAGCATTTT. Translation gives CASSETFRGGSQPQHF. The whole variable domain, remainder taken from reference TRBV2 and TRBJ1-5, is EPEVTQTPSHQVTQMGQEVILRCVPISNHLYFYWYRQILGQKVEFLVSFYNNEISEKSEIFDDQFSVERPDGSNFTLKIRSTKLEDSAMYFCASSETFRGGSQPQHFGDGTRLSIL.

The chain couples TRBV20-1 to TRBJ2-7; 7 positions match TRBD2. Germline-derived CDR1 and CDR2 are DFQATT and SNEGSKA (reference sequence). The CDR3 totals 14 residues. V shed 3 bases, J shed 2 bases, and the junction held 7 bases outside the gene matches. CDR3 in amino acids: CSASLLADPYEQYF. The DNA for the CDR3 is TGCAGTGCTAGTCTGCTAGCGGATCCCTACGAGCAGTACTTC.

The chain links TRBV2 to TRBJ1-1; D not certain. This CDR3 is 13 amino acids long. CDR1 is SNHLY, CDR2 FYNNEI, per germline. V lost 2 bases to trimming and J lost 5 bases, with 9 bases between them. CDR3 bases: TGTGCCAGCAGTGAACAGGAGGAAACTGAAGCTTTCTTT. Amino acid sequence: CASSEQEETEAFF.

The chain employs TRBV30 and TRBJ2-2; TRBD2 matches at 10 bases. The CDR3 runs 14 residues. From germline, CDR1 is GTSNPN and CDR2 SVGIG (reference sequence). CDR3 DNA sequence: TGTGCTACAGGACTAGCGGCAAGCACCGGGGAGCTGTTTTTT. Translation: CATGLAASTGELFF.

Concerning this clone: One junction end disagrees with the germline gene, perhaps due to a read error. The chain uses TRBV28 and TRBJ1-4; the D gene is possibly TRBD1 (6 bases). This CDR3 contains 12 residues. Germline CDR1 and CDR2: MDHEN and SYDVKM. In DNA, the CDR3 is TGTGCCAGCAGTCCGGGGGGGCCCGGCTGGATTTTT. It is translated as CASSPGGPGWIF.

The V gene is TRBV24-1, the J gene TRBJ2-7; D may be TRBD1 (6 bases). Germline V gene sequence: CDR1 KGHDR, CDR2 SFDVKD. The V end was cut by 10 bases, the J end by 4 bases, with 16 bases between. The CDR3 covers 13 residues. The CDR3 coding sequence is TGTGCCACTTCCGCAGGGGCCAGATACGAGCAGTACTTC. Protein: CATSAGARYEQYF.

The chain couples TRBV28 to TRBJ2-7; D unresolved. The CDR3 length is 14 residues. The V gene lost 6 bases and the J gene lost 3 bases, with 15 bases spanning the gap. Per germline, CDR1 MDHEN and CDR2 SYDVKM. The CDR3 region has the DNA TGTGCCAGCAGCCTTCTTCATCAGCGCTACGAGCAGTACTTC. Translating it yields CASSLLHQRYEQYF.

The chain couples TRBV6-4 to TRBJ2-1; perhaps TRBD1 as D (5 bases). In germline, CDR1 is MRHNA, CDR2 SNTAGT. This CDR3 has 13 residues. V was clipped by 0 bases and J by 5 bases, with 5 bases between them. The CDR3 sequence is CASSDSDNNEQFF. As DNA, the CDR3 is TGTGCCAGCAGTGACTCGGACAACAATGAGCAGTTCTTC.

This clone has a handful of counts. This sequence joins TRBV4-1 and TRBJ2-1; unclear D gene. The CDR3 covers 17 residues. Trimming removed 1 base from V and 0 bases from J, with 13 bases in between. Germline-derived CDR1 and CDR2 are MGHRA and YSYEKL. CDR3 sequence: CASSQVLLVSSYNEQFF. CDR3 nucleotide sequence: TGCGCCAGCAGCCAAGTACTTCTAGTGAGCTCCTACAATGAGCAGTTCTTC.

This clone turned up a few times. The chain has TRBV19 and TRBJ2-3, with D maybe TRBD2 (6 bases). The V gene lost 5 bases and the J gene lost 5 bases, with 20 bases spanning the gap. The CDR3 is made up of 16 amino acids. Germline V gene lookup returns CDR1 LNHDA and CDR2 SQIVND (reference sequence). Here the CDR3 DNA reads TGTGCCAGTAGTCCCTCCGGGAGAGAAGATAGAGATACGCAGTATTTT. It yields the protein CASSPSGREDRDTQYF.

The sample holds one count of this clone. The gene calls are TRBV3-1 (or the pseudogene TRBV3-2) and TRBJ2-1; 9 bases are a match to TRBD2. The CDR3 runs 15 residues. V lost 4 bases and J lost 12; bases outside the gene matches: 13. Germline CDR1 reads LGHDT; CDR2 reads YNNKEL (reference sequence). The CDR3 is CASSRTGLAGRPQFF. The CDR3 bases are TGTGCCAGCAGCCGGACCGGGCTAGCGGGAAGACCGCAGTTCTTC.

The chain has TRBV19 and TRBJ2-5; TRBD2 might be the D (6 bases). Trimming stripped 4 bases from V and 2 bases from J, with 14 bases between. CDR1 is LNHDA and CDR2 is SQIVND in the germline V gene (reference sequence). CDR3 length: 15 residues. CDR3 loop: CASSKFSGGQETQYF. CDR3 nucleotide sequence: TGTGCCAGTAGTAAGTTTAGCGGTGGGCAAGAGACCCAGTACTTC.

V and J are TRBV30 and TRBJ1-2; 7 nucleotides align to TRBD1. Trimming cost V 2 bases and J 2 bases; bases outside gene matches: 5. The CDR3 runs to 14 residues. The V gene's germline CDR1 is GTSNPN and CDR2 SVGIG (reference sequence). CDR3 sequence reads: CAWSFPDRNYGYTF. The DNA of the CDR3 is TGTGCCTGGAGTTTCCCGGACAGGAACTATGGCTACACCTTC.

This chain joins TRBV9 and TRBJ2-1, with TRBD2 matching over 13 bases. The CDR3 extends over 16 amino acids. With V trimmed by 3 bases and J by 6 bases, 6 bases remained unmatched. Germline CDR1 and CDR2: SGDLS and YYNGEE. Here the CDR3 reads CASSGGTSGMGNEQFF. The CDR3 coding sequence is TGTGCCAGCAGCGGGGGGACTAGCGGGATGGGCAATGAGCAGTTCTTC.

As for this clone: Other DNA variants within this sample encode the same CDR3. The CDR3 here is CASSPGLAAYNEQFF. The CDR3, as DNA: TGTGCCAGCTCACCGGGCCTAGCGGCGTACAATGAGCAGTTCTTC. V usage is TRBV18 and J usage is TRBJ2-1, with 7 bases matching TRBD2. V shed 3 bases, J shed 4 bases, and the junction held 6 bases outside the gene matches. The CDR3 length is 15 residues. CDR1 and CDR2 (germline): KGHSH, LQKENI.